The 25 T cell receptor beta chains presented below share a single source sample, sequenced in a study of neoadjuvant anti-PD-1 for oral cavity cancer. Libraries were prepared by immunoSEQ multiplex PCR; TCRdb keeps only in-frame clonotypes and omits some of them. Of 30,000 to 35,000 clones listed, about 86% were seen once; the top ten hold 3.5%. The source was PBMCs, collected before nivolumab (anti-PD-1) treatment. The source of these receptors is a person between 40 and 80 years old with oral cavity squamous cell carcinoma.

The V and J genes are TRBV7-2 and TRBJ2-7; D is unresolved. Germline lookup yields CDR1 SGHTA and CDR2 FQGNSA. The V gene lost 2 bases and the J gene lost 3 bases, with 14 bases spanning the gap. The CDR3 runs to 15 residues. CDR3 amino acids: CASSLIRHGGYEQYF. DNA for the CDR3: TGTGCCAGCAGCTTAATCAGGCACGGTGGCTACGAGCAGTACTTC.

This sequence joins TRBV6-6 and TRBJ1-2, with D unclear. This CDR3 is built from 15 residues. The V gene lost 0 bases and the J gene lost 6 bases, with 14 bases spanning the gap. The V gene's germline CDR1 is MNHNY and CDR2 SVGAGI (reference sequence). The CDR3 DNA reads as TGTGCCAGCAGTTACTCGCCAGAACGGGAAGATGGCTACACCTTC. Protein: CASSYSPEREDGYTF.

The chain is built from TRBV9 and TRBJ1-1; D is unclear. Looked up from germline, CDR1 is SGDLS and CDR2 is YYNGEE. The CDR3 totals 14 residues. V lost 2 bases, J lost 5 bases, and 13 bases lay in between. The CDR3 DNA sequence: TGTGCCAGCAGCGTCGGCAGGACCTATACTGAAGCTTTCTTT. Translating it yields CASSVGRTYTEAFF.

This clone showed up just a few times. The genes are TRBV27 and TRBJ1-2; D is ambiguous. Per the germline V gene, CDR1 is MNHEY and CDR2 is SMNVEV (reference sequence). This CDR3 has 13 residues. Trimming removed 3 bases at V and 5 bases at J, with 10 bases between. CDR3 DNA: TGTGCCAGCAGTTTTGGGCAGCATTATGGCTACACCTTC. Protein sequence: CASSFGQHYGYTF.

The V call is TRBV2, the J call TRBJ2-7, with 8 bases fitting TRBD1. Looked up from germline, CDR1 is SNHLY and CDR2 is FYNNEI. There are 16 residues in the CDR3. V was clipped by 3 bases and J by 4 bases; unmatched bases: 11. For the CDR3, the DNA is TGTGCCAGCAGTGATAGGGGCAGGGGGCGTAATTACGAGCAGTACTTC. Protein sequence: CASSDRGRGRNYEQYF.

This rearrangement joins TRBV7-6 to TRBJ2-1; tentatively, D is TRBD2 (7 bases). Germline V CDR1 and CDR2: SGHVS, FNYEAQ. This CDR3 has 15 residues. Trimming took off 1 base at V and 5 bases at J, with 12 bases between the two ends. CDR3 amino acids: CASSLGGAGDNEQFF. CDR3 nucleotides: TGTGCCAGCAGCTTAGGGGGGGCGGGAGACAATGAGCAGTTCTTC.

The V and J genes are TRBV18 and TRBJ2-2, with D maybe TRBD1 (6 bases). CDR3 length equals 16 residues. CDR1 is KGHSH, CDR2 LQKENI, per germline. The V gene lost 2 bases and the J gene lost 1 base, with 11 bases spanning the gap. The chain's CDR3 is CASSPSDRQNTGELFF. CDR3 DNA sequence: TGTGCCAGCTCACCAAGTGACAGGCAGAACACCGGGGAGCTGTTTTTT.

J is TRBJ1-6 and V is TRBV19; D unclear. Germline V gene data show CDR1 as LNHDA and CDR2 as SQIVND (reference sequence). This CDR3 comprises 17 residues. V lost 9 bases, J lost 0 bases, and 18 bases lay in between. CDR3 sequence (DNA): TGTGCCAGCCTTTCTCTCTCAGTCCTCTCCTATAATTCACCCCTCCACTTT. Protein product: CASLSLSVLSYNSPLHF.

The CDR3 sequence is CASRHKTGGETEAFF. The CDR3 DNA follows: TGTGCCAGCAGACATAAGACAGGGGGCGAGACTGAAGCTTTCTTT. This chain joins TRBV7-9 and TRBJ1-1, with 10 bases aligning to TRBD1. The V and J ends lost 6 bases and 5 bases, in that order; junction bases with no gene match: 9. The CDR3 totals 15 residues. Germline CDR1 SEHNR, CDR2 FQNEAQ (reference sequence).

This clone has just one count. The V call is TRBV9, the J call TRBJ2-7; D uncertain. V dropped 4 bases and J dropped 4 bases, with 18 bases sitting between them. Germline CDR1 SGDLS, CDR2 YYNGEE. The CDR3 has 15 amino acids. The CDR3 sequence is CASSPKIGFGYEQYF. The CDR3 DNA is TGTGCCAGCAGCCCAAAAATAGGGTTCGGGTACGAGCAGTACTTC.

The CDR3 sequence is CASGSQDPVTEAFF. The CDR3 DNA follows: TGCGCCAGCGGCTCACAGGACCCGGTCACTGAAGCTTTCTTT. The V gene is TRBV5-1, the J gene TRBJ1-1, with D possibly being TRBD1 (5 bases). The CDR3 consists of 14 residues. Germline values: CDR1 SGHRS, CDR2 YFSETQ. The germline V and J ends were trimmed by 7 bases and 4 bases, with 17 bases remaining between them.

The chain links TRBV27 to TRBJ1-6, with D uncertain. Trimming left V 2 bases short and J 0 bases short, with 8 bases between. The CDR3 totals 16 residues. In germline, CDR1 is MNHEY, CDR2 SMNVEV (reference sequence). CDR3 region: CASSLKQSSYNSPLHF. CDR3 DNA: TGTGCCAGCAGTTTAAAGCAGAGCTCCTATAATTCACCCCTCCACTTT.

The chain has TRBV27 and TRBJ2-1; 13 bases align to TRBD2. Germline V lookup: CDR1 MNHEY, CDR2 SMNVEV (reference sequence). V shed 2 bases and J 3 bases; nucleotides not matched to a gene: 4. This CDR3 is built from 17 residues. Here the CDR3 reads CASSLGGTSGIYNEQFF. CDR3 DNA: TGTGCCAGCAGTTTAGGGGGGACTAGCGGGATCTACAATGAGCAGTTCTTC.

CDR3 protein: CASSLNRGIADTQYF. The CDR3 nucleotides are TGTGCCAGCAGCTTAAACAGGGGTATCGCAGATACGCAGTATTTT. This chain joins TRBV7-9 and TRBJ2-3; 7 nucleotides line up with TRBD1. V dropped 2 bases and J dropped 4; count of bases not matched to a gene: 6. The CDR3 is 15 residues long. The germline CDR1 and CDR2 sequences are SEHNR and FQNEAQ (reference sequence).

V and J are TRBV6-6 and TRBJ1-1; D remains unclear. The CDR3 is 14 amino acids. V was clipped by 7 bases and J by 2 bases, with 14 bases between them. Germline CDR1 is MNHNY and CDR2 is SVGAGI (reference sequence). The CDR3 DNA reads TGTGCCAGCACCCTCGGCGGGGTCAACACTGAAGCTTTCTTT. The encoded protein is CASTLGGVNTEAFF.

DNA of the CDR3: TGCGCCAGCAGCCAAGATGGACGGACGAACACTGAAGCTTTCTTT. This codes for CASSQDGRTNTEAFF. The chain uses TRBV4-1 and TRBJ1-1; D not resolved. Germline V CDR1 and CDR2: MGHRA, YSYEKL. The CDR3 has 15 residues. V shed 0 bases and J shed 1 base, with 9 bases lying between them.

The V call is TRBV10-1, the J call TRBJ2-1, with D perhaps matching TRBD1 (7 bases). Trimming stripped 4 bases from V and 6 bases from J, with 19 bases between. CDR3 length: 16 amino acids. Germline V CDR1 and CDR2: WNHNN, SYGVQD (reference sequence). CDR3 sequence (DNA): TGCGCCAGCAGTGCGTCCGGGACTTCAGGGGGCAATGAGCAGTTCTTC. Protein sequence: CASSASGTSGGNEQFF.

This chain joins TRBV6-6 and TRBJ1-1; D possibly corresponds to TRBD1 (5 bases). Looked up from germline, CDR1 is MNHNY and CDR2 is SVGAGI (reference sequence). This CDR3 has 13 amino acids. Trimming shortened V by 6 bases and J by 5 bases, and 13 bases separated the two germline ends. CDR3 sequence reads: CASSRQMGTEAFF. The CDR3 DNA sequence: TGTGCCAGCAGCCGACAGATGGGAACTGAAGCTTTCTTT.

The chain's CDR3 is CASSLGPEVHNEQFF. Here the CDR3 DNA reads TGTGCCAGCAGCTTAGGGCCAGAGGTCCACAATGAGCAGTTCTTC. The V and J genes are TRBV7-2 and TRBJ2-1; D gene ambiguous. Germline CDR1 and CDR2: SGHTA and FQGNSA. V was pared by 1 base and J by 5 bases, with 12 bases between. This CDR3 region has 15 residues.

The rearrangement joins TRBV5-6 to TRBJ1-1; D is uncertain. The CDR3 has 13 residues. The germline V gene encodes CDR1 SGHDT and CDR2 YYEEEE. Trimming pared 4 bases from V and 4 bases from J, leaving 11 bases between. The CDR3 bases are TGTGCCAGCAGCCCCTTTTACGGCACTGAAGCTTTCTTT. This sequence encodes CASSPFYGTEAFF.

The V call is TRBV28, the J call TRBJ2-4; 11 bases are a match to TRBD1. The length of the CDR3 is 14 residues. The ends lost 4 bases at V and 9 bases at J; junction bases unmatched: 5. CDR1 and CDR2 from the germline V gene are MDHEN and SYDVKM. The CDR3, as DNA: TGTGCCAGCAGTTCCGGACAGGGGGCGAGCATTCAGTACTTC. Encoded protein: CASSSGQGASIQYF.

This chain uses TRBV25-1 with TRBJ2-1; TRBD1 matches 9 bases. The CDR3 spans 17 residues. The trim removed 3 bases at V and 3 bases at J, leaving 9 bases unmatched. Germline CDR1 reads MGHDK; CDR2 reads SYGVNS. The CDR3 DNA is TGTGCCAGCAGTGACTTCACGAGGACAGGGGACTACAATGAGCAGTTCTTC. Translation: CASSDFTRTGDYNEQFF.

The CDR3 protein is CASSPAGRVNYGYTF. In DNA, the CDR3 is TGTGCCAGTAGTCCAGCAGGCAGAGTTAACTATGGCTACACCTTC. The V call is TRBV19, the J call TRBJ1-2; D unresolved. This CDR3 has 15 amino acids. The germline gives CDR1 LNHDA, CDR2 SQIVND (reference sequence). The V gene lost 5 bases and the J gene lost 1 base, with 14 bases spanning the gap.

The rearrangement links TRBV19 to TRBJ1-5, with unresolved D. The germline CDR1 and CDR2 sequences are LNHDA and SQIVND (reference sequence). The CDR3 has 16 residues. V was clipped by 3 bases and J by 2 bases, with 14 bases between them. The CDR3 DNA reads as TGTGCCAGTAGTATTGCGGGGATACGAGGCAATCAGCCCCAGCATTTT. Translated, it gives CASSIAGIRGNQPQHF.

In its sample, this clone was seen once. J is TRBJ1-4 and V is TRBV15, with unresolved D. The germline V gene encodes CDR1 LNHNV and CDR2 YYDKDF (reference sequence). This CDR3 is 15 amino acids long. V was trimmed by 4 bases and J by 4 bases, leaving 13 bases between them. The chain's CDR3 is CATSTTRSLNEKLFF. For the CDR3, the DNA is TGTGCCACCAGCACCACCAGGTCCCTTAATGAAAAACTGTTTTTT. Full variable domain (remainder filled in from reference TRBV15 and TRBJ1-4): DAMVIQNPRYQVTQFGKPVTLSCSQTLNHNVMYWYQQKSSQAPKLLFHYYDKDFNNEADTPDNFQSRRPNTSFCFLDIRSPGLGDTAMYLCATSTTRSLNEKLFFGSGTQLSVL.